The 30 T cell receptor beta chains reported below all come from one sample, sequenced in a study of beta chain features in type 1 diabetes. The entirety of the isolated RNA underwent reverse transcription, so expressed TCRB transcripts were sequenced. Generated by immunoSEQ multiplex PCR, the TCRdb table keeps only in-frame clones and is missing some. The sample gives 330,000 or so clones, less than 15% of which show up once; approximately 7% is in the top ten. The sequencing input was central memory CD4+ T cells from blood. These receptors all come from a man aged 25 to 40 in good health.

This clone was counted between two and nine times. This chain joins TRBV29-1 and TRBJ1-1; 7 bases fit TRBD1. With 7 bases clipped from V and 0 bases from J, the junction kept 5 bases outside the gene matches. CDR1 SQVTM and CDR2 ANQGSEA come from the germline V gene. The CDR3 consists of 13 residues. CDR3 in DNA: TGCAGCGCCACACAGGGGTTGAACACTGAAGCTTTCTTT. It encodes CSATQGLNTEAFF.

This clone has just a few counts. V is TRBV25-1 and J is TRBJ2-2; no clear D. CDR3 size: 13 residues. Germline V CDR1 and CDR2: MGHDK, SYGVNS. Trimming removed 1 base at V and 6 bases at J, with 6 bases between. DNA of the CDR3: TGTGCCAGCAGTGAATTCTCAGCCGGGGAGCTGTTTTTT. It encodes CASSEFSAGELFF.

This clone appeared a few times. J is TRBJ1-5 and V is TRBV2; 9 bases line up with TRBD1. Germline V gene data show CDR1 as SNHLY and CDR2 as FYNNEI. The CDR3 consists of 15 residues. V shed 6 bases, J shed 4 bases, and the junction held 7 bases outside the gene matches. CDR3 DNA sequence: TGTGCCAGCAGAACACCCGGGACAGGGAATCAGCCCCAGCATTTT. It is translated as CASRTPGTGNQPQHF.

The chain recombines TRBV9 with TRBJ2-3, with TRBD2 identical over 7 bases. The CDR3 sequence is 15 residues long. Germline lookup yields CDR1 SGDLS and CDR2 YYNGEE. The V gene end was trimmed by 3 bases and the J gene end by 2 bases; junction bases not matched to a gene: 6. CDR3 region: CASSANGDYTDTQYF. The CDR3 nucleotides are TGTGCCAGCAGCGCGAACGGGGACTACACAGATACGCAGTATTTT.

This clone was observed a handful of times. The chain links TRBV6-1 to TRBJ1-1; D unclear. V shed 7 bases and J shed 1 base, with 10 bases lying between them. In germline, CDR1 is MNHNS, CDR2 SASEGT. The CDR3 totals 13 residues. CDR3 nucleotides: TGTGCCAGCATGGCTGTGAGGAACACTGAAGCTTTCTTT. This translates into CASMAVRNTEAFF.

This clone was observed a handful of times. The DNA for the CDR3 is TGTGCCAGTAGTATAGTGCCCACAGATACGCAGTATTTT. Its protein product is CASSIVPTDTQYF. The chain carries TRBV19 and TRBJ2-3, with D unresolved. Trimming pared 1 base from V and 2 bases from J, leaving 4 bases between. Germline CDR1 and CDR2: LNHDA and SQIVND (reference sequence). The length of the CDR3 is 13 residues.

This chain connects TRBV19 to TRBJ1-2, with 7 bases fitting TRBD1. The CDR3 length is 14 residues. In germline, CDR1 is LNHDA, CDR2 SQIVND (reference sequence). The ends lost 6 bases at V and 4 bases at J; junction bases unmatched: 8. The CDR3, as DNA: TGTGCCAGTAGCGAGACAGGGCGGAGCTATGGCTACACCTTC. Translation: CASSETGRSYGYTF.

Only a few counts were recorded for this clone. This sample also contains other DNA sequences that code for the same CDR3. The chain carries TRBV7-2 and TRBJ1-2; D possibly corresponds to TRBD1 (5 bases). The V gene's germline CDR1 is SGHTA and CDR2 FQGNSA. CDR3 size: 17 residues. V was clipped by 1 base and J by 0 bases, with 15 bases between them. CDR3 residues: CASSLERAGRTNYGYTF. CDR3 DNA: TGTGCCAGCAGCTTAGAGCGAGCGGGGCGGACTAACTATGGCTACACCTTC.

This clone was detected a few times. This chain links TRBV6-6 with TRBJ2-1; 8 nucleotides agree with TRBD1. This CDR3 comprises 15 residues. Germline trimming cut 2 bases from V and 6 bases from J; bases unmatched to any gene: 6. Germline V gene lookup returns CDR1 MNHNY and CDR2 SVGAGI (reference sequence). CDR3 coding DNA: TGTGCCAGCAGTTACGGGACAGGCAAGTCCAATGAGCAGTTCTTC. This gives the protein CASSYGTGKSNEQFF.

The J gene is TRBJ2-1, the V gene TRBV21-1; the table's D call, TRBD1, has no DNA check behind it. TRBV21-1 is a pseudogene segment. The CDR3 extends over 14 amino acids. Written as DNA, the CDR3 is TGTGCCAGCTTGACAGGGGCCATGGGCAATGAGCAGTTCTTC. Its protein product is CASLTGAMGNEQFF.

V gene TRBV10-1 combines with J gene TRBJ2-3; TRBD2 matches 9 bases. This CDR3 comprises 16 residues. Germline V gene sequence: CDR1 WNHNN, CDR2 SYGVQD (reference sequence). Germline trimming cut 4 bases from V and 4 bases from J; bases unmatched to any gene: 9. The CDR3 sequence is CASSALAGIRSDTQYF. CDR3 nucleotide sequence: TGCGCCAGCAGTGCTCTAGCGGGGATCAGGTCAGATACGCAGTATTTT.

V usage is TRBV5-1 and J usage is TRBJ2-1; D unclear. This CDR3 has 15 amino acids. CDR1 and CDR2 from the germline V gene are SGHRS and YFSETQ. V gave up 0 bases and J gave up 2 bases, with 9 bases separating them. Here the CDR3 DNA reads TGCGCCAGCAGCTTGGCCGGCCCCCCCTACAATGAGCAGTTCTTC. Residues: CASSLAGPPYNEQFF.

This clone was seen more than once but under ten times. The rearrangement uses TRBV6-5 and TRBJ1-2, with D possibly being TRBD1 (5 bases). In germline, CDR1 is MNHEY, CDR2 SVGAGI. The germline V and J ends were trimmed by 2 bases and 6 bases, with 13 bases remaining between them. The CDR3 is 14 residues long. CDR3 in amino acids: CASSYEGRSNGYTF. CDR3 nucleotide sequence: TGTGCCAGCAGTTACGAGGGGCGTAGTAATGGCTACACCTTC.

This clone was seen more than once but under ten times. The chain carries TRBV4-3 and TRBJ2-3, with 9 bases aligning to TRBD2. V lost 5 bases to trimming and J lost 4 bases; unmatched junction nucleotides: 7. The CDR3 contains 15 residues. Germline CDR1 is LGHNA and CDR2 is YSLEER. CDR3 residues: CASSFSGGIADTQYF. CDR3 nucleotide sequence: TGCGCCAGCAGCTTTAGCGGGGGTATCGCAGATACGCAGTATTTT.

This clone was seen only a few times. The chain is built from TRBV6-5 and TRBJ1-2; D is perhaps TRBD1 (5 bases). V lost 8 bases and J lost 2, with 18 bases in between. The CDR3 covers 15 residues. Germline-derived CDR1 and CDR2 are MNHEY and SVGAGI. CDR3 DNA sequence: TGTGCCAGCCGCCCCCGTGGGGGACCCAACTATGGCTACACCTTC. This translates into CASRPRGGPNYGYTF.

The sample holds many counts of this clone. V usage is TRBV2 and J usage is TRBJ2-1, with TRBD1 identical over 7 bases. Germline V gene lookup returns CDR1 SNHLY and CDR2 FYNNEI. V dropped 2 bases and J dropped 3; count of bases not matched to a gene: 4. This CDR3 comprises 15 residues. This CDR3 is CASSEPTGDYNEQFF. The CDR3, as DNA: TGTGCCAGCAGTGAACCAACAGGGGACTACAATGAGCAGTTCTTC. The full variable domain, in which reference TRBV2 and TRBJ2-1 provide the parts outside the CDR3, is EPEVTQTPSHQVTQMGQEVILRCVPISNHLYFYWYRQILGQKVEFLVSFYNNEISEKSEIFDDQFSVERPDGSNFTLKIRSTKLEDSAMYFCASSEPTGDYNEQFFGPGTRLTVL.

V gene TRBV7-9 combines with J gene TRBJ2-3; 10 bases are shared with TRBD2. The length of the CDR3 is 16 residues. Germline assignment: CDR1 SEHNR and CDR2 FQNEAQ (reference sequence). J lost 1 base, V lost 5 bases, and 6 bases had no gene match. The CDR3 DNA reads TGTGCCAGCAGCAGCATAGCGGGGGGCGGCACAGATACGCAGTATTTT. It yields the protein CASSSIAGGGTDTQYF.

In its sample, this clone was seen a few times. The J gene is TRBJ2-1, the V gene TRBV7-9; D is uncertain. Trimming stripped 1 base from V and 11 bases from J, with 18 bases between. The CDR3 has 15 amino acids. Germline CDR1 SEHNR, CDR2 FQNEAQ (reference sequence). The CDR3 sequence: CASSLVSGRYGKQFF. The CDR3, as DNA: TGTGCCAGCAGCTTAGTCTCAGGTCGGTACGGTAAGCAGTTCTTC.

This clone was recorded a few times. This sequence joins TRBV2 and TRBJ2-1, with 7 bases lining up with TRBD2. The CDR3 covers 14 residues. V was clipped by 6 bases and J by 7 bases; unmatched bases: 9. Germline values: CDR1 SNHLY, CDR2 FYNNEI. The CDR3 DNA follows: TGTGCCAGCAGCGGGAGGCGGATGGTAAATGAGCAGTTCTTC. Protein product: CASSGRRMVNEQFF. The full variable domain, in which reference TRBV2 and TRBJ2-1 provide the parts outside the CDR3, is EPEVTQTPSHQVTQMGQEVILRCVPISNHLYFYWYRQILGQKVEFLVSFYNNEISEKSEIFDDQFSVERPDGSNFTLKIRSTKLEDSAMYFCASSGRRMVNEQFFGPGTRLTVL.

This clone was observed a few times. The CDR3 DNA reads TGTGCCAGCACCCTCGGGGGCGGTCTTCTCCACGAGCAGTACTTC. Protein product: CASTLGGGLLHEQYF. This chain links TRBV5-8 with TRBJ2-7, with D perhaps matching TRBD1 or TRBD2 (6 bases each). This CDR3 is built from 15 residues. Per the germline V gene, CDR1 is SGHTS and CDR2 is YDEGEE. The V and J ends lost 6 bases and 5 bases respectively, with 21 bases between them.

About this clone itself: Other DNA sequences in the same sample also yield this CDR3. The chain recombines TRBV11-2 with TRBJ2-3; D remains ambiguous. Germline values: CDR1 SGHAT, CDR2 FQNNGV. V gave up 1 base and J gave up 5 bases, with 4 bases separating them. CDR3 length equals 12 residues. CDR3 region: CASSLVGDTQYF. The CDR3, as DNA: TGTGCCAGCAGCTTAGTGGGAGATACGCAGTATTTT.

The chain links TRBV5-4 to TRBJ1-2; no firm D call. V lost 4 bases and J 10 bases, leaving 14 bases between the germline ends. The CDR3 consists of 12 residues. Looked up from germline, CDR1 is SGHNT and CDR2 is YYREEE (reference sequence). The CDR3 protein is CASSGVSHHYTF. CDR3 sequence (DNA): TGTGCCAGCAGCGGGGTTTCCCATCACTACACCTTC.

The CDR3 is CASTETGYQPQHF. Here the CDR3 DNA reads TGTGCCAGCACGGAGACGGGGTATCAGCCCCAGCATTTT. The chain uses TRBV2 and TRBJ1-5; D unresolved. Trimming stripped 7 bases from V and 5 bases from J, with 12 bases between. Per the germline V gene, CDR1 is SNHLY and CDR2 is FYNNEI. The CDR3 has 13 amino acids.

CDR3 protein: CASSNRASSGNTIYF. In DNA form, the CDR3 reads TGTGCCAGCAGCAACAGGGCCAGCTCTGGAAACACCATATATTTT. V is TRBV25-1 and J is TRBJ1-3; D may be TRBD1 (6 bases). The V gene lost 6 bases and the J gene lost 0 bases, with 12 bases spanning the gap. Germline loops: CDR1 MGHDK, CDR2 SYGVNS. This CDR3 contains 15 residues.

This clone came up many times. Distinct nucleotide sequences in the sample also encode this CDR3. The chain carries TRBV14 and TRBJ2-2, with D tentatively TRBD1 or TRBD2 (5 bases each). Germline V gene lookup returns CDR1 SGHDN and CDR2 FVKESK. The CDR3 has 14 residues. V was trimmed by 1 base and J by 6 bases, leaving 9 bases between them. The CDR3 coding sequence is TGTGCCAGCAGCCAAGTCCGGGGCGCCGGGGAGCTGTTTTTT. This translates into CASSQVRGAGELFF.

This chain connects TRBV6-6 to TRBJ2-3; D gene ambiguous. Germline-derived CDR1 and CDR2 are MNHNY and SVGAGI (reference sequence). This CDR3 has 12 residues. V lost 0 bases, J lost 9 bases, and 7 bases lay in between. The CDR3 coding sequence is TGTGCCAGCAGTTACTCTGCGGAAACGCAGTATTTT. Its protein is CASSYSAETQYF.

The gene calls are TRBV27 and TRBJ2-3; D is uncertain. The CDR3 runs 15 residues. Germline V gives CDR1 MNHEY, CDR2 SMNVEV (reference sequence). V gave up 4 bases and J gave up 2 bases, with 13 bases separating them. CDR3 amino acids: CASSSFDSFTDTQYF. CDR3 bases: TGTGCCAGCAGTTCGTTCGACTCGTTCACAGATACGCAGTATTTT.

This clone was detected only a few times. The chain couples TRBV5-6 to TRBJ2-6; 12 bases are shared with TRBD2. Looked up from germline, CDR1 is SGHDT and CDR2 is YYEEEE. V shed 2 bases and J 0 bases; nucleotides not matched to a gene: 6. The CDR3 contains 19 residues. The CDR3 reads CASSFNGLAGLSGANVLTF. CDR3 DNA sequence: TGTGCCAGCAGCTTTAACGGACTAGCGGGGCTCTCTGGGGCCAACGTCCTGACTTTC.

This clone was picked up a small number of times. The chain uses TRBV6-6 and TRBJ1-2; 12 bases agree with TRBD1. Looked up from germline, CDR1 is MNHNY and CDR2 is SVGAGI (reference sequence). The CDR3 contains 16 residues. V was clipped by 4 bases and J by 6 bases; unmatched bases: 9. Here the CDR3 DNA reads TGTGCCAGCAGTTCCTCTCCGGGACAGGGGGCGGATGGCTACACCTTC. It yields the protein CASSSSPGQGADGYTF.

The J gene is TRBJ2-2, the V gene TRBV7-8; D ambiguous. With 6 bases removed from V and 6 bases from J, the gap between germline ends came to 8 bases. Germline V gene data show CDR1 as SGHVS and CDR2 as FQNEAQ. This CDR3 is built from 12 residues. Here the CDR3 DNA reads TGTGCCAGCAGAACGGTGGCCGGGGAGCTGTTTTTT. This gives the protein CASRTVAGELFF.